The rows below give T cell receptor beta chains drawn from one sample of a study of T cell responses to AZD1222 COVID-19 vaccine. TCRdb's table, derived via immunoSEQ multiplex PCR, lists solely in-frame clones and lacks some. This table has some 69,000 clones, about four fifths appearing once. Sequenced material: peripheral blood, taken 28 days after the second AZD1222 dose. These receptors all come from an adult who received the AZD1222 COVID-19 vaccine. Each CDR3 is given with its conserved first and last residue. D genes are given only for firm matches. For some rows the clone size is stated as once, few or many, or as a class when expanded; others skip it.

V	size	length	J	D	CDR3	DNA
TRBV10-3	NA	16	TRBJ1-2	NA	CAISSTVDRDNYGYTF	TGTGCCATCAGTTCTACTGTGGACCGAGATAACTATGGCTACACCTTC
TRBV16	once	15	TRBJ1-5	NA	CASRQGAEDNQPQHF	TGTGCCAGCAGACAGGGCGCCGAGGACAATCAGCCCCAGCATTTT
TRBV18	NA	17	TRBJ1-3	NA	CASSPLQQGAAGNTIYF	TGTGCCAGCTCACCATTACAACAGGGAGCTGCTGGAAACACCATATATTTT
TRBV12-3/TRBV12-4	NA	13	TRBJ2-7	TRBD1	CASSRDRGYEQYF	TGTGCCAGCAGCCGGGACAGGGGGTACGAGCAGTACTTC
TRBV6-5	NA	14	TRBJ2-2	NA	CASRQGQGTGELFF	TGTGCCAGCAGACAGGGTCAGGGAACCGGGGAGCTGTTTTTT
TRBV2	NA	18	TRBJ2-3	TRBD2	CASSLLIRAGGQLYTQYF	TGTGCCAGCAGTCTCTTAATAAGAGCGGGGGGCCAACTCTATACGCAGTATTTT
TRBV9	NA	13	TRBJ1-1	NA	CASSVRVNTEAFF	TGTGCCAGCAGCGTCAGAGTTAACACTGAAGCTTTCTTT
TRBV10-3	NA	10	TRBJ1-2	NA	CAIQDYGYTF	TGTGCCATACAGGACTATGGCTACACCTTC
TRBV5-1	NA	17	TRBJ2-1	TRBD2	CASSFKASGGFGNEQFF	TGCGCCAGCAGCTTTAAGGCTAGCGGGGGGTTCGGGAATGAGCAGTTCTTC
TRBV19	few	15	TRBJ2-3	TRBD1	CASSRDRGGTDTQYF	TGTGCCAGTAGTCGCGACAGGGGCGGCACAGATACGCAGTATTTT
TRBV14	NA	17	TRBJ2-7	TRBD1	CASSPFYYRTGVYEQYF	TGTGCCAGCAGCCCCTTTTACTATAGGACAGGGGTTTACGAGCAGTACTTC
TRBV6-1	NA	15	TRBJ1-4	NA	CASSEAYTEYEKLFF	TGTGCCAGCAGTGAAGCGTACACAGAATATGAAAAACTGTTTTTT
TRBV7-9	NA	19	TRBJ2-6	TRBD1	CASSSDRASGRSGANVLTF	TGTGCCAGCAGCTCAGACAGGGCCTCGGGTCGATCTGGGGCCAACGTCCTGACTTTC
TRBV6-5	NA	15	TRBJ2-1	NA	CASPNSGFYDNEQFF	TGTGCCAGCCCAAACAGCGGGTTTTACGACAATGAGCAGTTCTTC
TRBV10-3	few	14	TRBJ2-5	NA	CAISDGNHQETQYF	TGTGCCATCAGTGACGGGAATCACCAAGAGACCCAGTACTTC
TRBV3-1/TRBV3-2	once	17	TRBJ2-5	NA	CASSHYFSASRVETQYF	TGTGCCAGCAGCCATTACTTCTCGGCTAGTCGGGTGGAGACCCAGTACTTC
TRBV7-2	NA	14	TRBJ2-3	NA	CASRRGPRADTQYF	TGTGCCAGCCGCCGCGGACCCCGGGCAGATACGCAGTATTTT
TRBV7-9	NA	16	TRBJ2-7	TRBD1	CASSAPAGTESYEQYF	TGTGCCAGCAGCGCGCCGGCCGGGACAGAGTCCTACGAGCAGTACTTC
TRBV30	NA	15	TRBJ2-5	NA	CAWIDFGLYQETQYF	TGTGCCTGGATCGATTTTGGGCTTTACCAAGAGACCCAGTACTTC
TRBV2	few	13	TRBJ2-3	NA	CASTNDGGLTQYF	TGTGCCAGCACCAATGATGGGGGGCTTACGCAGTATTTT
TRBV5-1	NA	13	TRBJ1-2	TRBD1	CASSQGQNYGYTF	TGCGCCAGCAGCCAGGGACAGAACTATGGCTACACCTTC
TRBV7-9	NA	14	TRBJ1-2	TRBD1	CASSLAGTGDGYTF	TGTGCCAGCAGCTTAGCGGGGACAGGGGATGGCTACACCTTC
TRBV3-1/TRBV3-2	few	14	TRBJ1-6	NA	CASSQDSGNSPLHF	TGTGCCAGCAGCCAAGATTCGGGGAATTCACCCCTCCACTTT
TRBV2	NA	15	TRBJ1-5	NA	CASSGGGSWDQPQHF	TGTGCCAGCAGTGGGGGGGGCAGCTGGGATCAGCCCCAGCATTTT